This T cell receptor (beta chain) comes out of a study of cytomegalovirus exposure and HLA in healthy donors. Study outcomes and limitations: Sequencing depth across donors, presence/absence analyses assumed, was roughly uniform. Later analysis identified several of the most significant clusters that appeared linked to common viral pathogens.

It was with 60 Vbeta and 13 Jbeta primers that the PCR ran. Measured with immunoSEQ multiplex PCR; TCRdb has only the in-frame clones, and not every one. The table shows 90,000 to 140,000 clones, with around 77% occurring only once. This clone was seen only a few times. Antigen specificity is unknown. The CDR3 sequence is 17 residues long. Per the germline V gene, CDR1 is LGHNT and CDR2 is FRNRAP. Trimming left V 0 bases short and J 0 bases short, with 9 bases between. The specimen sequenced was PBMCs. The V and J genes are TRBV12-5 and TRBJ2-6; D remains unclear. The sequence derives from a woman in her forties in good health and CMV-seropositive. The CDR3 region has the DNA TGTGCTAGTGGTTTGGTACTAAGGTACTCTGGGGCCAACGTCCTGACTTTC. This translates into CASGLVLRYSGANVLTF.